The 5 T cell receptor beta chains presented below share a single source sample, sequenced in a study of blood T cell repertoires in COVID-19. Here immunoSEQ multiplex PCR was the method, and the copy in TCRdb shows in-frame clones only, minus some. The sample has over 150,000 clones, nearly 90% seen once. The sample consisted of peripheral blood. These receptors all stem from a man aged 18-30 years who had recovered from COVID-19.

The chain has TRBV7-3 and TRBJ2-2; D is ambiguous. Germline assignment: CDR1 SGHTA and CDR2 FQGTGA. V dropped 6 bases and J dropped 3 bases, with 17 bases sitting between them. The CDR3 is made up of 16 amino acids. The CDR3 reads CASSPSPYPYTGELFF. Here the CDR3 DNA reads TGTGCCAGCAGTCCCTCCCCCTATCCTTACACCGGGGAGCTGTTTTTT.

This chain links TRBV19 with TRBJ1-1; 10 bases are shared with TRBD1. CDR1 LNHDA and CDR2 SQIVND come from the germline V gene (reference sequence). The CDR3 runs to 19 residues. J gave up 0 bases and V 3 bases, and 13 bases lay outside the gene matches. CDR3 nucleotide sequence: TGTGCCAGTAGTATGCGTGGGTCCGGGACAGGGGCGATGAACACTGAAGCTTTCTTT. Amino acid sequence: CASSMRGSGTGAMNTEAFF.

V gene TRBV15 combines with J gene TRBJ1-2, with D possibly TRBD1 on 5 matching bases. The CDR3 has 17 amino acids. Trimming took off 0 bases at V and 9 bases at J, with 23 bases between the two ends. The germline CDR1 and CDR2 sequences are LNHNV and YYDKDF (reference sequence). The CDR3 region is CATSRDNRKLTGTRYTF. For the CDR3, the DNA is TGTGCCACCAGCAGAGACAACAGGAAACTGACCGGTACCCGCTACACCTTC. Complete variable domain (other parts from reference TRBV15 and TRBJ1-2): DAMVIQNPRYQVTQFGKPVTLSCSQTLNHNVMYWYQQKSSQAPKLLFHYYDKDFNNEADTPDNFQSRRPNTSFCFLDIRSPGLGDTAMYLCATSRDNRKLTGTRYTFGSGTRLTVV.

This clone has just a few counts. The sample contains more than one DNA sequence encoding this CDR3. This chain links TRBV9 with TRBJ2-7; D uncertain. V lost 2 bases and J 4 bases, leaving 10 bases between the germline ends. Germline CDR1 is SGDLS and CDR2 is YYNGEE. The CDR3 length is 13 residues. The CDR3 nucleotides are TGTGCCAGCAGCGTTGGTCTGACATACGAGCAGTACTTC. Amino acids: CASSVGLTYEQYF.

The J gene is TRBJ1-1, the V gene TRBV6-6; 9 nucleotides align to TRBD1. This CDR3 comprises 16 residues. After removal of 2 bases from V and 3 bases from J, the junction contained 7 bases not matched to a gene. CDR1 MNHNY and CDR2 SVGAGI come from the germline V gene (reference sequence). CDR3 in amino acids: CASSYGGTGKDTEAFF. The CDR3 nucleotides are TGTGCCAGCAGTTACGGGGGGACAGGGAAGGACACTGAAGCTTTCTTT.